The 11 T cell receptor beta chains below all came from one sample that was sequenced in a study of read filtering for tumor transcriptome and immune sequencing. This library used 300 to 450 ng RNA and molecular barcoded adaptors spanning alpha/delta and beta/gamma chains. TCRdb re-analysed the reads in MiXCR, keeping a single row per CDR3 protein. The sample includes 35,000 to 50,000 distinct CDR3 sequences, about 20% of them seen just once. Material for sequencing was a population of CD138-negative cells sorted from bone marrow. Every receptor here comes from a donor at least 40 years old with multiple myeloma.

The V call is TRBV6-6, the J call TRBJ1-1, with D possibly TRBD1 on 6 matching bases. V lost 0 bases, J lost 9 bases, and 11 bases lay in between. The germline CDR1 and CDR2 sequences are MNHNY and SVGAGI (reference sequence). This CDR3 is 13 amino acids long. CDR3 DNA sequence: TGTGCCAGCAGTTACTCCCAGGGGACTAAAGCTTTCTTT. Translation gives CASSYSQGTKAFF.

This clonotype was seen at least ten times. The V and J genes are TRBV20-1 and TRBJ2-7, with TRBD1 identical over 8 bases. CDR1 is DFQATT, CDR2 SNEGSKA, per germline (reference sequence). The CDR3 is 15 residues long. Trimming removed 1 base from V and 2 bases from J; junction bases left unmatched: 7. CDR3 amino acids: CSARGTGTGAYEQYF. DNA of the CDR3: TGCAGTGCTAGAGGGACCGGGACAGGAGCCTACGAGCAGTACTTC.

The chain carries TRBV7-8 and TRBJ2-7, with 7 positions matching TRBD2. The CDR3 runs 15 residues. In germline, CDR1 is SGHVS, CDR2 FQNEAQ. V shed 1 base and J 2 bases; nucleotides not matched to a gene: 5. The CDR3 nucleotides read TGTGCCAGCAGCTTAGTGCCTAGCGGAACCTACGAGCAGTACTTC. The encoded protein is CASSLVPSGTYEQYF.

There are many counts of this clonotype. The chain's CDR3 is CASSLWGTNEKLFF. CDR3 nucleotides: TGTGCCAGCAGCTTATGGGGGACTAATGAAAAACTGTTTTTT. V usage is TRBV7-2 and J usage is TRBJ1-4, with D perhaps TRBD1 (5 bases). The CDR3 has 14 amino acids. CDR1 is SGHTA, CDR2 FQGNSA, per germline. Deletions cut 2 bases from V and 2 bases from J, with 6 bases between.

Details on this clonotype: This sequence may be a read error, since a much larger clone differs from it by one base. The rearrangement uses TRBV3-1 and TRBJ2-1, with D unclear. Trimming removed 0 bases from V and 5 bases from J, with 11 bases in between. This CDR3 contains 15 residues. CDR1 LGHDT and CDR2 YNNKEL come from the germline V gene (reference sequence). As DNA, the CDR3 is TGTGCCAGCAGCCAAGATGTCCTACTCAACAATGAGCAGTTCTTC. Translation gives CASSQDVLLNNEQFF.

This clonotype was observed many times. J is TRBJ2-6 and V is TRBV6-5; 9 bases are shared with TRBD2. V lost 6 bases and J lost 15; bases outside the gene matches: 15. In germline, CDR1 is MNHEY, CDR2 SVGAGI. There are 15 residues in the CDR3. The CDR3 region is CASRMKLAGPSALTF. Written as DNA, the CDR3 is TGTGCCAGCAGGATGAAGCTAGCGGGACCCTCTGCCCTGACTTTC.

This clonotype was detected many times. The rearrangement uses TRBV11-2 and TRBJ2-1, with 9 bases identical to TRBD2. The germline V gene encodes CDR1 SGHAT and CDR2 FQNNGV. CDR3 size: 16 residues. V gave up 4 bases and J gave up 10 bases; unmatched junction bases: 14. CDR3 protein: CASSSGLAGVMGEQFF. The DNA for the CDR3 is TGTGCCAGCAGCTCGGGACTAGCAGGAGTCATGGGGGAGCAGTTCTTC.

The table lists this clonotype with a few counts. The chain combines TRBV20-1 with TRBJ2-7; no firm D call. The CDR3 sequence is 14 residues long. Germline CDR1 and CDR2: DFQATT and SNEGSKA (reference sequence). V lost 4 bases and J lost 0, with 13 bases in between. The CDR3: CSAKLDTSSYEQYF. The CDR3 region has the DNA TGCAGTGCTAAGCTTGACACGAGCTCCTACGAGCAGTACTTC.

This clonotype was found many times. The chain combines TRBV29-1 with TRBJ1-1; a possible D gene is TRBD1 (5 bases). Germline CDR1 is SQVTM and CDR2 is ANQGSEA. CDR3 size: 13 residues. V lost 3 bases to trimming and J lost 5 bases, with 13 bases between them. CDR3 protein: CSVEGRERTEAFF. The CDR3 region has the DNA TGCAGCGTTGAGGGCAGGGAAAGAACTGAAGCTTTCTTT.

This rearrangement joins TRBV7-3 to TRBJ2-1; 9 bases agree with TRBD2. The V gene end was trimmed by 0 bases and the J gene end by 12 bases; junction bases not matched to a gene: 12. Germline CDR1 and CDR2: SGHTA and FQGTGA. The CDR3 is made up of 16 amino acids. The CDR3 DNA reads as TGTGCCAGCAGCTTAACGTCGAGGCGGGAGGGCTCGGGGCAGTTCTTC. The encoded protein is CASSLTSRREGSGQFF.

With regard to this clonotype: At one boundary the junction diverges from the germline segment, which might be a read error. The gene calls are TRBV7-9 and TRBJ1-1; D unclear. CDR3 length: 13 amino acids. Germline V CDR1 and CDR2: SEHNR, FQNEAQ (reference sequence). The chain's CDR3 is CASGLNLGTEAFF. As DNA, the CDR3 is TGTGCCAGCGGCTTAAATTTGGGTACTGAAGCTTTCTTC.